These 28 T cell receptor beta chains share one sample of origin, sequenced in a study of cytomegalovirus exposure and HLA in healthy donors. Primers: 60 Vbeta forward and 13 Jbeta reverse. TCRdb's table, derived via immunoSEQ multiplex PCR, lists solely in-frame clones and lacks some. The sample has 110,000 to 150,000 clones; roughly 80% are singletons. Sequenced: PBMCs. Source of these receptors: a female donor in good health and CMV-seronegative.

This clone was counted a few times. The chain links TRBV11-3 to TRBJ2-1, with TRBD1 identical over 10 bases. Germline CDR1 reads SGHNT; CDR2 reads YENEEA. This CDR3 is built from 16 residues. The V segment lost 5 bases and the J segment 1 base; nucleotides outside the gene matches: 5. CDR3 residues: CASSLPGQGSYNEQFF. The CDR3 coding sequence is TGTGCCAGCAGCCTTCCGGGACAGGGGTCCTACAATGAGCAGTTCTTC.

This chain uses TRBV11-1 with TRBJ1-2; 7 nucleotides line up with TRBD1. The CDR3 extends over 13 amino acids. The J segment lost 7 bases and the V segment lost 6 bases, leaving 8 bases of the junction unmatched. The V gene's germline CDR1 is SGHAT and CDR2 FQDESV (reference sequence). The CDR3 bases are TGTGCCAGCAGAGAAGGGACAGTCGGTGGCTACACCTTC. Its protein is CASREGTVGGYTF.

The gene calls are TRBV19 and TRBJ1-2; no clear D. Per germline, CDR1 LNHDA and CDR2 SQIVND (reference sequence). The CDR3 has 12 amino acids. The V end lost 2 bases, the J end lost 4 bases, and 5 bases lay between the germline ends. The CDR3 loop reads CASSIPIYGYTF. The CDR3 DNA reads TGTGCCAGTAGTATACCCATCTATGGCTACACCTTC.

The chain combines TRBV9 with TRBJ2-5, with 10 bases fitting TRBD2. CDR3 length: 17 residues. Germline V gene lookup returns CDR1 SGDLS and CDR2 YYNGEE. Losses at the gene ends were 4 bases for V and 1 base for J; bases not matched to a gene: 10. The CDR3 sequence: CASSTRTSGGIQETQYF. The DNA of the CDR3 is TGTGCCAGCAGCACCCGGACTAGCGGAGGTATCCAAGAGACCCAGTACTTC.

CDR3 DNA sequence: TGTGCCAGCAGTTCGACTAGCGGGGGCTCCTACACAGATACGCAGTATTTT. It is translated as CASSSTSGGSYTDTQYF. The V and J genes are TRBV9 and TRBJ2-3; 12 nucleotides agree with TRBD2. The CDR3 loop spans 17 amino acids. The germline gives CDR1 SGDLS, CDR2 YYNGEE. V was clipped by 5 bases and J by 2 bases; unmatched bases: 9.

This rearrangement joins TRBV19 to TRBJ1-5; a possible D gene is TRBD1 (6 bases). CDR1 is LNHDA and CDR2 is SQIVND in the germline V gene (reference sequence). This CDR3 comprises 16 residues. V lost 6 bases and J 6 bases, leaving 21 bases between the germline ends. CDR3 nucleotide sequence: TGTGCCAGTAGCCAAGGGGGGGCGATCATTTTTCAGCCCCAGCATTTT. This sequence encodes CASSQGGAIIFQPQHF.

CDR3 residues: CATSPGTRGTDTQYF. In nucleotides, the CDR3 is TGTGCCACCAGCCCCGGGACTAGGGGGACAGATACGCAGTATTTT. The V and J genes are TRBV15 and TRBJ2-3; 8 nucleotides line up with TRBD2. The CDR3 spans 15 residues. The J segment lost 3 bases and the V segment lost 5 bases, leaving 7 bases of the junction unmatched. Germline-derived CDR1 and CDR2 are LNHNV and YYDKDF (reference sequence). The full variable domain, with the rest looked up from reference TRBV15 and TRBJ2-3, is DAMVIQNPRYQVTQFGKPVTLSCSQTLNHNVMYWYQQKSSQAPKLLFHYYDKDFNNEADTPDNFQSRRPNTSFCFLDIRSPGLGDTAMYLCATSPGTRGTDTQYFGPGTRLTVL.

This chain joins TRBV18 and TRBJ2-1; 8 bases align to TRBD1. V lost 0 bases and J lost 5; bases outside the gene matches: 6. Germline lookup yields CDR1 KGHSH and CDR2 LQKENI. The CDR3 extends over 16 amino acids. Here the CDR3 DNA reads TGTGCCAGCTCACCACCGGCAGGGGGCTTCCACAATGAGCAGTTCTTC. It codes for CASSPPAGGFHNEQFF.

V usage is TRBV5-8 and J usage is TRBJ2-7, with 8 bases lining up with TRBD1. V was clipped by 6 bases and J by 2 bases; unmatched bases: 7. The CDR3 is made up of 14 amino acids. The germline V gene encodes CDR1 SGHTS and CDR2 YDEGEE. Here the CDR3 DNA reads TGTGCCAGCACCCTCGACAGGGGAACCTACGAGCAGTACTTC. Its protein is CASTLDRGTYEQYF.

V is TRBV10-3 and J is TRBJ1-6, with 10 bases that match TRBD1. CDR1 and CDR2 (germline): ENHRY, SYGVKD. This CDR3 spans 14 amino acids. Trimming removed 9 bases from V and 8 bases from J; junction bases left unmatched: 7. CDR3 sequence: CAISAGQGHSPLHF. Here the CDR3 DNA reads TGTGCCATATCCGCGGGACAGGGGCATTCACCCCTCCACTTT.

The gene calls are TRBV19 and TRBJ1-2; maybe TRBD1 (6 bases). The CDR3 runs to 13 residues. V lost 5 bases and J 8 bases, leaving 15 bases between the germline ends. In germline, CDR1 is LNHDA, CDR2 SQIVND (reference sequence). CDR3 protein: CASSSRGIGGYTF. The CDR3 nucleotides are TGTGCCAGTAGTTCGAGGGGGATCGGAGGCTACACCTTC.

The chain recombines TRBV7-8 with TRBJ1-1; D possibly corresponds to TRBD1 (5 bases). This CDR3 has 14 residues. V lost 3 bases and J 7 bases, leaving 15 bases between the germline ends. The germline gives CDR1 SGHVS, CDR2 FQNEAQ. CDR3 loop: CASSFTGGGGEAFF. CDR3 sequence (DNA): TGTGCCAGCAGCTTCACCGGGGGAGGTGGTGAAGCTTTCTTT. The complete variable domain, with remaining parts taken from reference TRBV7-8 and TRBJ1-1, reads GAGVSQSPRYKVAKRGQDVALRCDPISGHVSLFWYQQALGQGPEFLTYFQNEAQLDKSGLPSDRFFAERPEGSVSTLKIQRTQQEDSAVYLCASSFTGGGGEAFFGQGTRLTVV.

The rearrangement links TRBV14 to TRBJ1-1, with 9 bases that match TRBD1. With V trimmed by 0 bases and J by 3 bases, 11 bases remained unmatched. The V gene's germline CDR1 is SGHDN and CDR2 FVKESK. The CDR3 has 18 residues. The DNA for the CDR3 is TGTGCCAGCAGCCAAGATGGGGGACAGGGCCGTTACGACACTGAAGCTTTCTTT. Translating it yields CASSQDGGQGRYDTEAFF.

This rearrangement joins TRBV19 to TRBJ2-7, with 8 bases identical to TRBD1. The CDR3 runs to 15 residues. Germline trimming cut 1 base from V and 2 bases from J; bases unmatched to any gene: 4. The germline V gene has CDR1 LNHDA and CDR2 SQIVND (reference sequence). The CDR3 DNA is TGTGCCAGTAGTATAGCGACAGGGGAGCCCTACGAGCAGTACTTC. It encodes CASSIATGEPYEQYF.

V is TRBV6-6 and J is TRBJ1-2; 9 nucleotides align to TRBD1. CDR3 length equals 13 residues. Germline V lookup: CDR1 MNHNY, CDR2 SVGAGI (reference sequence). V was pared by 10 bases and J by 4 bases, with 7 bases of the junction left unmatched. The CDR3 sequence: CATQGAGGYGYTF. Here the CDR3 DNA reads TGTGCCACACAGGGGGCGGGTGGCTATGGCTACACCTTC.

This clone was seen more than once but under ten times. V is TRBV30 and J is TRBJ1-4; TRBD1 is a possible D gene (5 bases). With 0 bases removed from V and 2 bases from J, the gap between germline ends came to 10 bases. The CDR3 extends over 15 amino acids. Germline-derived CDR1 and CDR2 are GTSNPN and SVGIG (reference sequence). The CDR3 here is CAWSVIRATNEKLFF. CDR3 DNA sequence: TGTGCCTGGAGTGTCATCAGGGCTACTAATGAAAAACTGTTTTTT.

This chain connects TRBV11-2 to TRBJ2-3, with 9 bases lining up with TRBD2. The CDR3 is 16 amino acids. Germline V gene data show CDR1 as SGHAT and CDR2 as FQNNGV. V lost 1 base, J lost 1 base, and 3 bases stayed unmatched. Here the CDR3 reads CASSLARTSGTDTQYF. The CDR3 nucleotides are TGTGCCAGCAGCTTAGCTCGGACTAGCGGCACAGATACGCAGTATTTT. The full variable domain, in which reference TRBV11-2 and TRBJ2-3 provide the parts outside the CDR3, is EAGVAQSPRYKIIEKRQSVAFWCNPISGHATLYWYQQILGQGPKLLIQFQNNGVVDDSQLPKDRFSAERLKGVDSTLKIQPAKLEDSAVYLCASSLARTSGTDTQYFGPGTRLTVL.

The sample holds one count of this clone. The chain is built from TRBV5-1 and TRBJ2-5; a possible D gene is TRBD1 (6 bases). The DNA matches TRBJ2-7 better at its end, which makes the J call doubtful. The CDR3 runs 14 residues. Germline CDR1 reads SGHRS; CDR2 reads YFSETQ. The CDR3 DNA reads as TGCGCCAGCAGTGGGGCTCAGGGGCCCTACGAGCAGTACTTC. Amino acids: CASSGAQGPYEQYF.

The rearrangement links TRBV27 to TRBJ2-1; D is undetermined. The CDR3 extends over 15 amino acids. V shed 3 bases and J shed 0 bases, with 9 bases lying between them. The germline gives CDR1 MNHEY, CDR2 SMNVEV (reference sequence). Here the CDR3 DNA reads TGTGCCAGCAGTTTTGCGGAACGCTCCTACAATGAGCAGTTCTTC. It codes for CASSFAERSYNEQFF.

The chain recombines TRBV9 with TRBJ2-1, with a weak D call TRBD1 (5 bases). Germline lookup yields CDR1 SGDLS and CDR2 YYNGEE. V lost 0 bases and J 4 bases, leaving 11 bases between the germline ends. CDR3 length equals 15 residues. The CDR3 here is CASSVGQGEYNEQFF. The CDR3 nucleotides read TGTGCCAGCAGCGTAGGGCAGGGCGAATACAATGAGCAGTTCTTC.

This sequence joins TRBV6-6 and TRBJ2-5; 7 bases agree with TRBD2. The CDR3 length is 15 residues. From germline, CDR1 is MNHNY and CDR2 SVGAGI (reference sequence). The V segment lost 8 bases and the J segment 5 bases; nucleotides outside the gene matches: 14. The CDR3 protein is CASRISPGGGETQYF. CDR3 sequence (DNA): TGTGCCAGCCGAATTTCCCCGGGGGGTGGGGAGACCCAGTACTTC.

The chain couples TRBV29-1 to TRBJ1-2; 8 nucleotides match TRBD1. The ends lost 7 bases at V and 0 bases at J; junction bases unmatched: 13. The CDR3 has 16 residues. Germline V gives CDR1 SQVTM, CDR2 ANQGSEA. DNA for the CDR3: TGCAGCGCCGGACCAGGGGGCAAAGTAGCTAACTATGGCTACACCTTC. This sequence encodes CSAGPGGKVANYGYTF. The full variable domain, its missing parts supplied by reference TRBV29-1 and TRBJ1-2, is SAVISQKPSRDICQRGTSLTIQCQVDSQVTMMFWYRQQPGQSLTLIATANQGSEATYESGFVIDKFPISRPNLTFSTLTVSNMSPEDSSIYLCSAGPGGKVANYGYTFGSGTRLTVV.

This rearrangement joins TRBV6-1 to TRBJ2-1; 8 nucleotides line up with TRBD1. Germline CDR1 MNHNS, CDR2 SASEGT. There are 20 residues in the CDR3. V lost 2 bases to trimming and J lost 7 bases; unmatched junction nucleotides: 22. The CDR3 nucleotides are TGTGCCAGCAGTGAAATCCCCGGACAGGGTCGTTTGAGGGTTAGGAATGAGCAGTTCTTC. This sequence encodes CASSEIPGQGRLRVRNEQFF.

The rearrangement links TRBV27 to TRBJ1-2; 7 nucleotides line up with TRBD1. The CDR3 length is 12 residues. The V segment lost 10 bases and the J segment 4 bases; nucleotides outside the gene matches: 6. The germline V gene has CDR1 MNHEY and CDR2 SMNVEV (reference sequence). CDR3 bases: TGTGCCACCAGGGGGGCCTTCTATGGCTACACCTTC. This sequence encodes CATRGAFYGYTF.

J is TRBJ1-5 and V is TRBV19; unclear D gene. Trimming removed 4 bases at V and 0 bases at J, with 13 bases between. Germline CDR1 LNHDA, CDR2 SQIVND (reference sequence). The CDR3 runs 16 residues. The CDR3 sequence is CASSREAGSSNQPQHF. CDR3 sequence (DNA): TGTGCCAGTAGTAGGGAGGCGGGTAGTAGCAATCAGCCCCAGCATTTT. The full variable domain, its missing parts supplied by reference TRBV19 and TRBJ1-5, is DGGITQSPKYLFRKEGQNVTLSCEQNLNHDAMYWYRQDPGQGLRLIYYSQIVNDFQKGDIAEGYSVSREKKESFPLTVTSAQKNPTAFYLCASSREAGSSNQPQHFGDGTRLSIL.

The chain is built from TRBV6-1 and TRBJ2-1; 11 nucleotides match TRBD2. The ends lost 5 bases at V and 4 bases at J; junction bases unmatched: 1. The CDR3 extends over 14 amino acids. The V gene's germline CDR1 is MNHNS and CDR2 SASEGT. The CDR3 spells CASSLAGGYNEQFF. The CDR3 DNA sequence: TGTGCCAGCAGTTTAGCGGGGGGGTACAATGAGCAGTTCTTC.

V and J are TRBV2 and TRBJ2-7; D may be TRBD1 (7 bases). Germline CDR1 is SNHLY and CDR2 is FYNNEI. Trimming stripped 5 bases from V and 0 bases from J, with 23 bases between. The CDR3 runs to 18 residues. Here the CDR3 reads CASSQGGLGQRSSYEQYF. The CDR3 DNA is TGTGCCAGCAGTCAAGGGGGGTTGGGACAGCGAAGCTCCTACGAGCAGTACTTC.

The V gene is TRBV13, the J gene TRBJ1-1; D perhaps matches TRBD1 (6 bases). Looked up from germline, CDR1 is PRHDT and CDR2 is FYEKMQ (reference sequence). The V end was cut by 5 bases, the J end by 0 bases, with 16 bases between. The CDR3 runs to 16 residues. CDR3 residues: CASSPRQGRMNTEAFF. CDR3 bases: TGTGCCAGCAGCCCCCGCCAGGGGCGCATGAACACTGAAGCTTTCTTT.